What follows is one T cell receptor (beta chain) and its context. Which antigen it targets is not known. No much larger clone exists at a distance of one base, and base qualities are not known. The sample originates from a study of T cells in Graves' hyperthyroidism and ophthalmopathy (dated by TCRdb to between 2019 and 2020). With respect to the entire study: Peripheral blood samples were taken at the time of initial diagnosis, prior to any treatment. To identify TCR V-J signatures that set the groups apart, the researchers used a discovery cohort of more than 95 patients, made up of 40 to 45 with Graves' ophthalmopathy and 57 with stable Graves' hyperthyroidism. TCR Vbeta CDR3 sequencing of 120 to 150 peripheral blood samples (under 45 ophthalmopathy, 75 to 85 hyperthyroidism and roughly 17 progressor patients) is reported in the paper. Thyroid tissue and blood T-cell repertoires from six or seven Graves' hyperthyroidism patients were also compared in the study. The roughly 100 discovery patients were randomly divided into training and test sets at a 7:3 ratio. After blood sampling, hyperthyroidism patients were treated with methimazole at a starting dose of 30 mg daily, and ophthalmopathy patients were treated with high-dose intravenous methylprednisolone. Prospective prediction of ophthalmopathy was tested in an independent validation cohort consisting of about 19 hyperthyroidism patients and some 17 patients who later progressed to ophthalmopathy. Findings and caveats that apply to the study as a whole: Sample size was not statistically predetermined, and investigators were not blinded to group allocation. Ophthalmopathy was separated from stable hyperthyroidism by a 13 V-J signature model, with roughly 88% sensitivity and about 81% specificity obtained in cross-validation and 80%/75% obtained in testing. In validation, the model predicted progression to ophthalmopathy a median of 6.5 months before onset, with 65% to 71% sensitivity and almost 75% specificity. Most expanded thyroid clonotypes (frequency above 0.001) were also detected in blood, a finding suggesting that blood repertoires may reflect thyroid immune responses.

Stable Graves' hyperthyroidism was defined as no progression to ophthalmopathy during 18 months of follow-up. The hyperthyroidism patients were between 18 and 65 years old and newly diagnosed, with a disease duration of less than 2 months. Any patient with an uncontrolled infection, another autoimmune disease, pregnancy or lactation was excluded. Diagnoses were established on the basis of clinical symptoms, serum thyroxine and TRAb, thyroid ultrasound, and orbital computed tomography. PBMCs were isolated from around 10 ml of fresh peripheral blood by Ficoll-Paque density gradient centrifugation. Total RNA was extracted with Trizol reagent, and quality was checked on an Agilent 2100 Bioanalyzer. Amplification of TCR beta CDR3 regions was carried out from RNA transcripts. A first-round RT-PCR of the TCR CDR3 used the HTBI primer set with the Qiagen OneStep RT-PCR kit. Libraries were constructed in a second round of multiplex PCR, after which size selection and purification were carried out. Sequencing of the libraries was done on an Illumina HiSeq2000 using paired-end 100 bp reads. As for the original processing: SOAPnuke was used to process the raw data, throwing out any read that contained adapters or uncalled bases, had a mean Phred below 15, or lacked an exact constant-primer or identifier match. COPE v1.2.5 was used to merge the high-quality paired reads, and each unique nucleotide sequence was defined as a clonotype. MiTCR v1.1 was used to align clonotypes to the IMGT TRBV, TRBD and TRBJ reference segments. Only V-J combinations with frequency above 0.0001, covering about 99% of repertoires, were analysed. The TCS score was defined as F50 (clonal expansion) divided by E x V (chaos), with BLOSUM62-based TCRdist calculated between CDR3 peptides within each V-J. Welch's t-statistics and random forest reduced several hundred V-J features to 13, which were used in a naive Bayes classifier (R e1071). Using fastp at Q25 and MiXCR, TCRdb reprocessed the public reads and kept productive beta chains. Records with the same CDR3 protein are collapsed into one entry carrying the most frequent genes and DNA. The V and J calls reflect TCRdb's pipeline rather than the authors' work. Here the sample has under 400,000 distinct CDR3 sequences; more than 11% occur a single time. The ten largest clones capture approximately 10% of the sample.

The CDR3 covers 13 residues, taking in both the cysteine and the phenylalanine. Of all the DNA, just the CDR3 is kept, 39 bases in frame from base 1. V is pared back by 3 bases and J by 3 bases, with 8 bases lying between the germline termini. CDR1 and CDR2 are read off the germline V gene (reference sequence) as LGHDT and YNNKEL. The chain uses TRBV3-1 and TRBJ1-2, with no reliable assignment of the D segment. This TCR derives from a woman in her fifties or sixties with Graves' hyperthyroidism. Sequenced: blood. This receptor carries the CDR3 CASSHLRDYGYTF. The nucleotide sequence is TGTGCCAGCAGCCATTTAAGGGACTATGGCTACACCTTC.